This TCR beta chain was recorded in a study of graft-versus-host responses after intestinal transplantation. Background on the study: Recipients received multivisceral, liver-intestinal, or isolated intestinal transplants. Study observations and caveats: Maximum circulating GvH clone levels tracked with early post-transplant HvG decreases. High graft-versus-host to host-versus-graft clonal ratios were seen in allografts of patients with graft-donor T cell macrochimerism.

As concerns this clone: Its specificity is unknown.

V was shortened by 1 base and J by 8 bases, with 11 bases between the two germline ends. This CDR3 region has 13 residues. Germline V gives CDR1 SGHVS, CDR2 FNYEAQ. Sequencing was performed with immunoSEQ multiplex PCR; in TCRdb, only in-frame clones are kept and a portion is missing. This table holds around 71,000 clones, 92% found once. The chain recombines TRBV7-6 with TRBJ1-2; D remains unclear. This specimen consisted of bone marrow, obtained roughly 110 weeks after intestinal transplantation. The sequence was collected from a human patient who received an intestinal transplant, so some T cells may come from the graft donor. The CDR3 here is CASSLGEMRGYTF. Written as DNA, the CDR3 is TGTGCCAGCAGCTTAGGCGAGATGAGAGGCTACACCTTC.